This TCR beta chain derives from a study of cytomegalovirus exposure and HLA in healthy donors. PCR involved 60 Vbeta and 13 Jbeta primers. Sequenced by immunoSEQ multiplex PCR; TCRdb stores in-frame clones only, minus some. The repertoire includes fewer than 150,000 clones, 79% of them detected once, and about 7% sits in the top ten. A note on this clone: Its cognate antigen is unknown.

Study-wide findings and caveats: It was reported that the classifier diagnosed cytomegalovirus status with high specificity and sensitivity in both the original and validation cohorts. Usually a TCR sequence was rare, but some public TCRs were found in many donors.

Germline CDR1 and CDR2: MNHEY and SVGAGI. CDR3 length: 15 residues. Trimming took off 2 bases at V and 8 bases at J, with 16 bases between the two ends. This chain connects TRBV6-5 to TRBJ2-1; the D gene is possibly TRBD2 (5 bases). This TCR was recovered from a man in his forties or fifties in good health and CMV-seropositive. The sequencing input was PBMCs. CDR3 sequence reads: CASSYPGSSSDEQFF. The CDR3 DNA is TGTGCCAGCAGTTACCCTGGGAGCTCCTCGGATGAGCAGTTCTTC.